This T cell receptor (beta chain) is from a study of cytomegalovirus exposure and HLA in healthy donors. The study, taken as a whole, reports: An analysis done earlier found most TCR beta V segments productive about 87% or about 30% of the time.

PCR amplification relied on 60 Vbeta primers (plus 13 Jbeta primers). Measured with immunoSEQ multiplex PCR; TCRdb has only the in-frame clones, and not every one. The data contain over 80,000 clones, roughly 74% of them singletons. This clone was counted between two and nine times. Its antigen is as yet unknown. The V gene's germline CDR1 is MNHNY and CDR2 SVGAGI (reference sequence). The V and J ends lost 5 bases and 9 bases, in that order; junction bases with no gene match: 6. The CDR3 consists of 12 residues. This clonotype was sampled from a female donor in good health and CMV-seropositive. The specimen sequenced was PBMCs. The chain uses TRBV6-6 and TRBJ1-1; TRBD1 agrees at 7 bases. The CDR3 here is CASSTLGGQAFF. The CDR3 region has the DNA TGTGCCAGCAGTACGTTAGGGGGCCAAGCTTTCTTT.